What follows describes a single T cell receptor (beta chain). Its antigen is not yet known. No clone much larger than this one lies a single base away; base qualities are absent. Taken from cysteine to phenylalanine, the CDR3 has 13 residues. The CDR3 DNA has 39 bases and is translated from base 1. RNA was extracted using the RNeasy kit, and roughly 0.45 to 1 ug of the RNA was reverse transcribed with random hexamers. The immunoSEQ multiplex PCR assay, covering 54 Vbeta and 13 Jbeta segments, was used to amplify TCR beta CDR3 regions. Bias from PCR amplification was corrected by using a synthetic template baseline for primer optimization and for computational correction. Concerning the study's data processing: Reads were annotated to V, D and J genes according to IMGT and were analyzed with immunoSEQ Analyzer, with only productive sequences retained. To calculate clonality, Shannon entropy was normalized by log2 of the number of productive unique sequences and then subtracted from one. For each patient and control, public and private clones were evaluated within the 100 most prevalent clones. Susac-specific clones were defined as absent from healthy and MS cohorts, around 970 published viral clones and other ImmuneACCESS disease sequences. The public sequencing data were trimmed at Q25 with fastp and processed into clonotypes with MiXCR by TCRdb, which kept only in-frame beta chains. Records with the same CDR3 protein are collapsed into one entry carrying the most frequent genes and DNA. The authors' filters were not applied to this entry. Counted in this sample were 95,000 to 150,000 distinct CDR3 sequences; more than 90% of them appeared once. The ten largest clones take up around 0.2% of the sample.

This entry is derived from a study of CD8 T cells in Susac syndrome (dated 2019 in TCRdb). Study-level background: Of the Susac syndrome patients who were sequenced, roughly 8 were in clinical remission while roughly six had clinically active disease. The study used repertoire sequencing to test whether antigen drove CD8+ T cell activation and differentiation in Susac syndrome. CD8+ T cell repertoire clonality was compared between fewer than 13 healthy donors, approximately 14 Susac syndrome patients and 15 multiple sclerosis patients. At the time of blood withdrawal, Susac syndrome patients were either therapy-naive, taking corticosteroids (with some also receiving IVIg), or on IVIg alone.

Peripheral blood CD8+ and CD4+ T cells from healthy donors, Susac syndrome patients and multiple sclerosis patients were profiled by high-throughput TCR beta sequencing. Recently defined diagnostic criteria for definite or probable disease were met by the Susac syndrome patients. Bulk CD8+ and CD4+ T cells were purified magnetically by negative isolation, whereas CD8+ TEMRA cells were enriched by FACS. Blood was drawn into EDTA tubes, processed within 24 hours, and PBMCs were isolated by density gradient centrifugation. PBMCs intended for TCR sequencing were frozen in liquid nitrogen and were later thawed in a 37 degrees C water bath. The sorted or isolated CD4+, CD8+ and CD8+ TEMRA cells reached a purity of at least 90%. Paper-wide results and their limitations: Susac syndrome CD8+ repertoires showed clonal expansion, highest in CD8+ TEMRA cells and greater in clinically active than remitting patients. In the total CD8+ and CD8+ TEMRA repertoires, around 17 and five Susac-specific public clones, respectively, were identified. The TCR sequencing and HLA analysis was acknowledged to have included a relatively small number of individuals.

This TCR was recovered from a human donor with Susac syndrome. Specimen: CD8+ T cells from PBMCs. The sequence joins TRBV21-1 to TRBJ2-3. TRBV21-1 is deemed a pseudogene. The CDR3 region has the sequence CASSKGFTDTQYF. The DNA sequence is as follows: TGTGCCAGCAGCAAGGGATTCACAGATACGCAGTATTTT.